This T cell receptor (beta chain) was recovered during a study of T cell repertoires in cytomegalovirus infection. The wider study: Public TCR beta signature analysis indicated the presence of both CMV infection and matching HLA type.

A remark on this clonotype: Antigen unknown.

This CDR3 has 12 residues. CDR1 is DFQATT and CDR2 is SNEGSKA in the germline V gene (reference sequence). V was trimmed by 6 bases and J by 3 bases, leaving 8 bases between them. TCRdb used MiXCR to reprocess the reads, holding one entry per CDR3 protein. The sample includes some 350,000 distinct CDR3 sequences, about 34% of them seen just once. The chain joins TRBV20-1 to TRBJ2-2; D gene unclear. Here the sequenced sample was cultured PBMCs, taken from culture after CMV antigen stimulation. This clonotype was obtained from a human donor in good health (CMV status not recorded). Some clones in this sample may be carry-over from other donors' samples. The CDR3 reads CSAARHTGELFF. CDR3 nucleotides: TGCAGTGCCGCTCGACACACCGGGGAGCTGTTTTTT.